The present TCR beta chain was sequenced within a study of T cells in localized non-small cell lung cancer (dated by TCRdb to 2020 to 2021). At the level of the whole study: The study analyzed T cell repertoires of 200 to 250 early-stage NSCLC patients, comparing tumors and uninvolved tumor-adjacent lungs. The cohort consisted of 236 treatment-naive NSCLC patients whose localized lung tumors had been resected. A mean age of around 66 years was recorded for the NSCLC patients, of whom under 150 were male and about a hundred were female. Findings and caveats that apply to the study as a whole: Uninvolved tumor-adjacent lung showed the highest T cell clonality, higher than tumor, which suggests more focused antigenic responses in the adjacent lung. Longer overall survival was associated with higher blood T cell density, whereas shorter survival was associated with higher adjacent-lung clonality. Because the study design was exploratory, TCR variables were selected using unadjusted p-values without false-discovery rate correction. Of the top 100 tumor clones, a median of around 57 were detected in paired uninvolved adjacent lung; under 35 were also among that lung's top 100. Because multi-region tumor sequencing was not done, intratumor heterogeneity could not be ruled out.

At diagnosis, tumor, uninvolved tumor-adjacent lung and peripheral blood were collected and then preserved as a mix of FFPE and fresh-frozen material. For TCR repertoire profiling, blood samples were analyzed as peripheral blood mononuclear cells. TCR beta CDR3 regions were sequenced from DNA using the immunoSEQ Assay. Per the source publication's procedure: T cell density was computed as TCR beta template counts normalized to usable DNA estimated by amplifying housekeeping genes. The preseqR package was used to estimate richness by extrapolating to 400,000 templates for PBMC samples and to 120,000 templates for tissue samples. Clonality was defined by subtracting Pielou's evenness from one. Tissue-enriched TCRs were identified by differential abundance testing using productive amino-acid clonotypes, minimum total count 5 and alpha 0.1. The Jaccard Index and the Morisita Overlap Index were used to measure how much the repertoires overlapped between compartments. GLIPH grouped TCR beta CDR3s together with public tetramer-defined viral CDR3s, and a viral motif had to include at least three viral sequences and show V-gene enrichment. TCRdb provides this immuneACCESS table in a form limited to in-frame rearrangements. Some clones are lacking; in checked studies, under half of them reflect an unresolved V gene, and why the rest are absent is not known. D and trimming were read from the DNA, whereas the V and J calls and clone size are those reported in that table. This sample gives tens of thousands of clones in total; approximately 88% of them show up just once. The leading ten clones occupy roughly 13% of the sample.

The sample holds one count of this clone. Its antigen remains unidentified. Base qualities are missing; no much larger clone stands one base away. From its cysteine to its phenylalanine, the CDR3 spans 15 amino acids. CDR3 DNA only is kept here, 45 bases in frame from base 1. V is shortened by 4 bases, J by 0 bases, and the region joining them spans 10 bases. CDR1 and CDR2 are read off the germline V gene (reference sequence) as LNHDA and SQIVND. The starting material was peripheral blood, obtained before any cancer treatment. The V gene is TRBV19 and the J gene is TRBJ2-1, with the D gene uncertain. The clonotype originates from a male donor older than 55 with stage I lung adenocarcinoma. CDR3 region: CASSRVSSSYNEQFF. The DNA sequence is TGTGCCAGTAGTAGGGTGTCTAGCTCCTACAATGAGCAGTTCTTC.